What follows are 18 T cell receptor beta chains derived from one specimen sequenced in a study of CD8 T cells in Susac syndrome. An input of roughly 0.5 to 1 ug of RNA was subjected to reverse transcription using random hexamers. TCRdb processed the immunoSEQ multiplex PCR reads anew with MiXCR; each CDR3 protein has one entry. The sample holds tens of thousands of distinct CDR3 sequences, approximately 93% seen once. The specimen was CD8+ T cells from PBMCs. Every receptor here comes from a human donor with Susac syndrome.

This chain links TRBV4-1 with TRBJ1-5, with a weak D call TRBD1 (5 bases). V was pared by 0 bases and J by 1 base, with 10 bases between. Germline values: CDR1 MGHRA, CDR2 YSYEKL. This CDR3 is 16 amino acids long. The CDR3 is CASSQDSRASNQPQHF. DNA for the CDR3: TGCGCCAGCAGCCAAGATTCCAGGGCAAGCAATCAGCCCCAGCATTTT.

This chain uses TRBV28 with TRBJ1-1; D remains ambiguous. This CDR3 has 13 amino acids. Germline V gene lookup returns CDR1 MDHEN and CDR2 SYDVKM. Trimming stripped 0 bases from V and 1 base from J, with 3 bases between. DNA of the CDR3: TGTGCCAGCAGTTTATGGGGGAACACTGAAGCTTTCTTT. This gives the protein CASSLWGNTEAFF.

The chain has TRBV7-9 and TRBJ2-5; 7 positions match TRBD2. The V and J ends lost 2 bases and 3 bases, in that order; junction bases with no gene match: 9. Germline V lookup: CDR1 SEHNR, CDR2 FQNEAQ (reference sequence). This CDR3 has 16 residues. As DNA, the CDR3 is TGTGCCAGCAGCTTATTCCCTAGCGGTCGGGAAGAGACCCAGTACTTC. Its translation is CASSLFPSGREETQYF.

The CDR3 nucleotides read TGTGCCAGCAGCAAGGACCCTCGTGAAGCTTTCTTT. Translated, it gives CASSKDPREAFF. The gene calls are TRBV5-6 and TRBJ1-1, with D uncertain. Looked up from germline, CDR1 is SGHDT and CDR2 is YYEEEE. Trimming shortened V by 4 bases and J by 7 bases, and 11 bases separated the two germline ends. The CDR3 extends over 12 amino acids.

V is TRBV6-2 or TRBV6-3 and J is TRBJ1-2; the D gene is possibly TRBD1 (6 bases). Germline V gives CDR1 MNHEY, CDR2 SVGEGT. The CDR3 has 15 amino acids. Trimming shortened V by 4 bases and J by 4 bases, and 16 bases separated the two germline ends. CDR3 bases: TGTGCCAGCAGTTTCACAGGGCCGGCGCCCTATGGCTACACCTTC. Translated: CASSFTGPAPYGYTF.

The rearrangement uses TRBV20-1 and TRBJ1-6; no clear D. CDR3 length equals 17 residues. Germline V gene data show CDR1 as DFQATT and CDR2 as SNEGSKA (reference sequence). V gave up 6 bases and J gave up 0 bases, with 18 bases separating them. The CDR3 loop is CSATEDDISSYNSPLHF. The CDR3 region has the DNA TGCAGTGCCACGGAGGATGATATTAGCTCCTATAATTCACCCCTCCACTTT.

This clonotype was seen just once. This sequence joins TRBV20-1 and TRBJ2-7; D gene uncertain. The CDR3 is made up of 15 amino acids. CDR1 is DFQATT and CDR2 is SNEGSKA in the germline V gene (reference sequence). Trimming stripped 0 bases from V and 2 bases from J, with 14 bases between. This chain's CDR3 is CSARDTHFTPYEQYF. CDR3 DNA: TGCAGTGCTAGAGACACACACTTTACGCCCTACGAGCAGTACTTC.

A single count supports this clonotype. The CDR3 nucleotides read TGTGCCAGCAGCCAAGAGGTCGTGGGTGGGAGGGAGACCCAGTACTTC. Translation gives CASSQEVVGGRETQYF. The J gene is TRBJ2-5, the V gene TRBV3-1, with D possibly matching TRBD2 (6 bases). Germline V gene lookup returns CDR1 LGHDT and CDR2 YNNKEL (reference sequence). The ends were cut back, 0 bases at V and 5 bases at J, with 16 bases in the middle. The CDR3 is made up of 16 amino acids.

The genes are TRBV28 and TRBJ2-1; 12 positions match TRBD2. This CDR3 has 16 amino acids. Germline trimming cut 5 bases from V and 9 bases from J; bases unmatched to any gene: 11. Germline V gene lookup returns CDR1 MDHEN and CDR2 SYDVKM. For the CDR3, the DNA is TGTGCCAGCAGTCTACCCTCTAGCGGGGGGGCCTTTGAGCAGTTCTTC. Translating gives CASSLPSSGGAFEQFF.

This clonotype was recorded a few times. The chain couples TRBV29-1 to TRBJ2-7, with 7 bases that match TRBD1. The germline gives CDR1 SQVTM, CDR2 ANQGSEA. V was pared by 4 bases and J by 0 bases, with 3 bases of the junction left unmatched. The length of the CDR3 is 13 residues. The CDR3 DNA sequence: TGCAGCGTTGTTAGGGGGCCCTCCTACGAGCAGTACTTC. Its protein product is CSVVRGPSYEQYF.

The chain carries TRBV15 and TRBJ2-3; D unresolved. Germline V gene sequence: CDR1 LNHNV, CDR2 YYDKDF (reference sequence). The CDR3 is 14 amino acids. Trimming shortened V by 4 bases and J by 2 bases, and 10 bases separated the two germline ends. Here the CDR3 reads CATSKVGATDTQYF. The DNA for the CDR3 is TGTGCCACCAGCAAAGTGGGTGCCACAGATACGCAGTATTTT.

The chain couples TRBV7-9 to TRBJ1-4; D is unresolved. Germline V gene data show CDR1 as SEHNR and CDR2 as FQNEAQ (reference sequence). V shed 7 bases and J shed 4 bases, with 13 bases lying between them. The CDR3 extends over 14 amino acids. The CDR3 reads CASNSVGNNEKLFF. In nucleotides, the CDR3 is TGTGCCAGCAACTCGGTCGGTAATAATGAAAAACTGTTTTTT. Full variable domain (missing parts from reference TRBV7-9 and TRBJ1-4): DTGVSQNPRHKITKRGQNVTFRCDPISEHNRLYWYRQTLGQGPEFLTYFQNEAQLEKSRLLSDRFSAERPKGSFSTLEIQRTEQGDSAMYLCASNSVGNNEKLFFGSGTQLSVL.

CDR3 in amino acids: CSATDRESTDTQYF. The CDR3 DNA sequence: TGCAGTGCGACTGACAGGGAGAGCACAGATACGCAGTATTTT. This chain joins TRBV20-1 and TRBJ2-3; 7 bases are a match to TRBD1. CDR3 length equals 14 residues. V lost 6 bases to trimming and J lost 0 bases; unmatched junction nucleotides: 6. The germline V gene encodes CDR1 DFQATT and CDR2 SNEGSKA (reference sequence).

This rearrangement joins TRBV9 to TRBJ2-3; perhaps TRBD1 as D (5 bases). The CDR3 length is 13 residues. The V gene's germline CDR1 is SGDLS and CDR2 YYNGEE. Trimming shortened V by 3 bases and J by 9 bases, and 14 bases separated the two germline ends. This chain's CDR3 is CASSEQVQGTQYF. CDR3 nucleotide sequence: TGTGCCAGCAGCGAACAGGTTCAAGGGACGCAGTATTTT.

The chain has TRBV24-1 and TRBJ1-2; a weak D match, TRBD1 (5 bases). This CDR3 spans 14 amino acids. From germline, CDR1 is KGHDR and CDR2 SFDVKD. Trimming cost V 9 bases and J 5 bases, with 18 bases left between them. The CDR3 nucleotides read TGTGCCACCTCCGACAGAAAGACTTTTTATGGCTACACCTTC. Translated, it gives CATSDRKTFYGYTF.

The gene calls are TRBV29-1 and TRBJ1-1, with TRBD1 as a possible D gene (6 bases). V gave up 4 bases and J gave up 2 bases, with 11 bases separating them. Germline loops: CDR1 SQVTM, CDR2 ANQGSEA. CDR3 length equals 13 residues. The CDR3 bases are TGCAGCGTTGGTACAGGGACTAACACTGAAGCTTTCTTT. Amino acid sequence: CSVGTGTNTEAFF.

This clonotype is a singleton in its sample. The chain is built from TRBV27 and TRBJ1-5, with TRBD1 matching 8 bases. This CDR3 spans 14 amino acids. V was clipped by 1 base and J by 10 bases; unmatched bases: 6. Looked up from germline, CDR1 is MNHEY and CDR2 is SMNVEV (reference sequence). The CDR3 nucleotides read TGTGCCAGCAGTTTATTTGCAGGGGGCGAACCCCAGCATTTT. Translation gives CASSLFAGGEPQHF.

The chain joins TRBV2 to TRBJ2-7; tentative D call: TRBD1 (6 bases). Germline values: CDR1 SNHLY, CDR2 FYNNEI. CDR3 length equals 12 residues. The germline V and J ends were trimmed by 8 bases and 2 bases, with 10 bases remaining between them. The CDR3 loop is CASVGATYEQYF. The CDR3 DNA is TGTGCCAGCGTGGGGGCGACCTACGAGCAGTACTTC.